The entry that follows covers one T cell receptor beta chain sequence. Its cognate antigen is unknown. The sample originates from a study of OX40 agonist ivuxolimab in advanced cancers. Study-wide results and limits: CD8+ T cells (on average) carried more expanded clones than CD4+ T cells. The authors did not determine the antigen specificity of the expanded peripheral T cells.

Clones were read by immunoSEQ multiplex PCR, and TCRdb kept only the in-frame ones, dropping some. Here the sample spans about 48,000 clones, around 86% being singletons. The CDR3 extends over 11 amino acids. Germline V gene sequence: CDR1 MNHNS, CDR2 SASEGT. Trimming took off 6 bases at V and 5 bases at J, with 8 bases between the two ends. Peripheral blood came from all dose cohorts at three timepoints. This TCR derives from an adult with an advanced solid tumor such as melanoma, head and neck, liver or kidney cancer. This rearrangement joins TRBV6-1 to TRBJ2-7, with D perhaps matching TRBD2 (6 bases). The source was CD4+ or CD8+ T cells sorted from blood, collected in a trial of the OX40 agonist ivuxolimab. In DNA, the CDR3 is TGTGCCAGCAGGGGAGGTAACGAGCAGTACTTC. Amino acid sequence: CASRGGNEQYF.